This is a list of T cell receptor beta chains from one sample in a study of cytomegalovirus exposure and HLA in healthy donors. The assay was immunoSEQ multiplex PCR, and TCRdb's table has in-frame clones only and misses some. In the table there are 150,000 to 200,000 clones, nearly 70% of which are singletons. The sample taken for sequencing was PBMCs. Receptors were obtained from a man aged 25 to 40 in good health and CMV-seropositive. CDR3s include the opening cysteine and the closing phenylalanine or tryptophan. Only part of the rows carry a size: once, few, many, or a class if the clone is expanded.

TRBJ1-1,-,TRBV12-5,CASGFGRVPFEAFF
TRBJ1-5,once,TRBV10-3,CAISPRQGDNQPQHF
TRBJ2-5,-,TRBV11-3,CASSLDGTFPGETQYF
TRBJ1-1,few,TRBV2,CASSVETEAFF
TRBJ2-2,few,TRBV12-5,CASGFRTSGRGGTGELFF
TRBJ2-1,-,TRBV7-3,CASSFGQGGLNEQFF
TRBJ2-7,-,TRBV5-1,CASSLRTSGSGTPYEQYF
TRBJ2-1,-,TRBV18,CASSPGLAGYNEQFF
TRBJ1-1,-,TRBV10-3,CAITQTEDTEAFF
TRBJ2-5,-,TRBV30,CAWSVKLAGSETQYF
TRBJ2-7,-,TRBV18,CASSLTGEGYEQYF
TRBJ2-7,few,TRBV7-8,CATSFKESGEQYF
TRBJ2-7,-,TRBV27,CASSTGSRHEQYF
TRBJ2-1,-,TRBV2,CASTSDREPYNEQFF
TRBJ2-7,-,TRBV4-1,CASSQLTSEQNYEQYF
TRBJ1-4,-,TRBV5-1,CASGLSPETNEKLFF
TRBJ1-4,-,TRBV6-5,CASSFKGQGDEKLFF
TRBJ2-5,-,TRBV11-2,CASSSSMETQYF
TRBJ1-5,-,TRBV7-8,CASSAPGQNQPQHF
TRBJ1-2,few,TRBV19,CASSIGLGQGSGRLNYGYTF
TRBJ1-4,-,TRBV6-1,CASILDTTNEKLFF
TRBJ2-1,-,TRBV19,CASSTPAGGSYNEQFF
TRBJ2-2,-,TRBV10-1,CASSDTGLAGVTGELFF
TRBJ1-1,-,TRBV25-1,CASSDPGQGRAFF
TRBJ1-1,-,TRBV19,CASSIADRGHLGTEAFF
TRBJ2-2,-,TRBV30,CASKDGTSGRAFTGELFF
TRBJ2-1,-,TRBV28,CASSLVRETYNEQFF
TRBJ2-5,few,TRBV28,CASSSDRYQETQYF
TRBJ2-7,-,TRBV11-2,CASSLGGSPSEQYF
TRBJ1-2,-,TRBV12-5,CASGLYPYYGYTF
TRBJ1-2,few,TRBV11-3,CASSQLPFTEANYGYTF
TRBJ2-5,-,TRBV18,CASSPRQKETQYF
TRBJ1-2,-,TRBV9,CASSETGGALSDYGYTF
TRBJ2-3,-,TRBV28,CASSSSLAGGPDTQYF
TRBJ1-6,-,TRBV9,CASSVAETANSPLHF
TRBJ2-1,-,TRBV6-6,CASSYMASGSDEQFF
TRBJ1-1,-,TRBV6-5,CASSYRLLTGITEAFF
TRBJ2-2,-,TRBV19,CASRAAGGIRELFF
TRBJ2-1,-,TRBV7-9,CSSTGQGLAGRDNEQFF
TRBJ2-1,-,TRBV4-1,CASSPLGLAGGNEQFF
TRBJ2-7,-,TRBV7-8,CASSLAGTAISYEQYF
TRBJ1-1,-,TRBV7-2,CASSTMNTEAFF
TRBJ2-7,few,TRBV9,CASSVGGAAYEQYF
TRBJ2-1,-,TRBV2,CASSGGATGYNEQFF
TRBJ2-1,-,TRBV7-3,CASSITAGGIYNEQFF
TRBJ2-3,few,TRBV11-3,CASRHSGADTQYF